These 20 T cell receptor beta chains were all obtained from the same sample, sequenced in a study of T cell responses to AZD1222 COVID-19 vaccine. Sequencing used immunoSEQ multiplex PCR; TCRdb keeps in-frame clones, though not all of them. The sample lists roughly 180,000 clones, approximately 86% occurring once. This specimen was peripheral blood, taken on day 0 of AZD1222 vaccination. These receptors all stem from an adult in good health.

The J gene is TRBJ1-4, the V gene TRBV20-1, with D perhaps TRBD1 (6 bases). The germline gives CDR1 DFQATT, CDR2 SNEGSKA (reference sequence). The V and J ends lost 4 bases and 3 bases respectively, with 9 bases between them. CDR3 length equals 13 residues. This CDR3 reads CSANDRPNEKLFF. As DNA, the CDR3 is TGCAGTGCTAATGACAGGCCTAATGAAAAACTGTTTTTT.

This chain joins TRBV4-3 and TRBJ2-7; no reliable D call. Looked up from germline, CDR1 is LGHNA and CDR2 is YSLEER. CDR3 length equals 15 residues. V was cut by 1 base and J by 4 bases, with 14 bases left in between. CDR3 bases: TGCGCCAGCAGCCAAGGAAGGCAGAAGGGTTACGAGCAGTACTTC. Translation: CASSQGRQKGYEQYF.

This sequence joins TRBV5-5 and TRBJ1-5, with a weak D call TRBD1 (6 bases). This CDR3 comprises 15 residues. Germline CDR1 reads SGHKS; CDR2 reads YYEKEE (reference sequence). Trimming cost V 0 bases and J 3 bases, with 10 bases left between them. This CDR3 is CASSLAPGDNQPQHF. The CDR3 DNA sequence: TGTGCCAGCAGCTTGGCCCCAGGGGACAATCAGCCCCAGCATTTT.

V and J are TRBV7-6 and TRBJ1-1; tentative D call: TRBD1 (6 bases). The CDR3 has 15 residues. V dropped 5 bases and J dropped 1 base, with 14 bases sitting between them. CDR1 is SGHVS, CDR2 FNYEAQ, per germline. The CDR3 sequence is CASSPRGGGNTEAFF. The DNA for the CDR3 is TGTGCCAGCAGCCCCCGCGGGGGCGGGAACACTGAAGCTTTCTTT.

The chain employs TRBV7-9 and TRBJ2-5; D uncertain. The CDR3 has 12 amino acids. Between the trimmed V and J ends, which lost 4 bases and 5 bases, there was a span of 8 bases. CDR1 SEHNR and CDR2 FQNEAQ come from the germline V gene (reference sequence). The CDR3 region has the DNA TGTGCCAGCAGCTCGCAGACGGAGACCCAGTACTTC. Translating it yields CASSSQTETQYF.

The V call is TRBV24-1, the J call TRBJ2-1, with D perhaps matching TRBD1 (5 bases). Germline CDR1 reads KGHDR; CDR2 reads SFDVKD. This CDR3 has 14 residues. V lost 7 bases to trimming and J lost 4 bases, with 13 bases between them. This chain's CDR3 is CATRSGPNYNEQFF. The CDR3 region has the DNA TGTGCCACCAGGTCAGGGCCCAATTACAATGAGCAGTTCTTC.

The chain links TRBV9 to TRBJ1-1; D gene uncertain. CDR1 SGDLS and CDR2 YYNGEE come from the germline V gene. The CDR3 sequence is 13 residues long. Trimming cost V 0 bases and J 10 bases, with 13 bases left between them. In nucleotides, the CDR3 is TGTGCCAGCAGCGTAGATGAAGGTAGTCTAGCTTTCTTT. Translated, it gives CASSVDEGSLAFF.

The chain employs TRBV6-4 and TRBJ2-3; 15 nucleotides align to TRBD2. Per germline, CDR1 MRHNA and CDR2 SNTAGT. CDR3 length: 15 residues. Losses at the gene ends were 4 bases for V and 4 bases for J; bases not matched to a gene: 0. The CDR3 protein is CASSGTSGGADTQYF. The DNA of the CDR3 is TGTGCCAGCAGTGGGACTAGCGGGGGGGCAGATACGCAGTATTTT.

The chain links TRBV11-2 to TRBJ1-2; 7 bases are a match to TRBD1. Germline values: CDR1 SGHAT, CDR2 FQNNGV. This CDR3 region has 15 residues. Trimming took 2 bases from V and 6 from J; bases not matched to a gene: 9. In nucleotides, the CDR3 is TGTGCCAGCAGCTTATACGACAGGGAGGAAGATGGCTACACCTTC. It codes for CASSLYDREEDGYTF.

The chain recombines TRBV2 with TRBJ1-2, with D possibly matching TRBD1 (5 bases). This CDR3 has 13 amino acids. Germline V gives CDR1 SNHLY, CDR2 FYNNEI. The ends were cut back, 2 bases at V and 3 bases at J, with 7 bases in the middle. CDR3 loop: CASSEQGYYGYTF. CDR3 DNA sequence: TGTGCCAGCAGTGAACAGGGTTACTATGGCTACACCTTC.

The chain couples TRBV4-2 to TRBJ1-2; 8 bases align to TRBD1. The germline V gene encodes CDR1 LGHNA and CDR2 YNFKEQ. The CDR3 covers 15 residues. V lost 2 bases and J lost 7; bases outside the gene matches: 9. CDR3 protein: CASSQRGQGAGGYTF. The CDR3 region has the DNA TGTGCCAGCAGCCAAAGGGGGCAGGGGGCTGGTGGCTACACCTTC.

This clone was detected a few times. The same CDR3 also results from other DNA sequences found in this sample. The V gene is TRBV6-5, the J gene TRBJ1-5, with a possible D match to TRBD1 (6 bases). Germline-derived CDR1 and CDR2 are MNHEY and SVGAGI. The CDR3 has 13 amino acids. Trimming cost V 6 bases and J 7 bases, with 13 bases left between them. Written as DNA, the CDR3 is TGTGCCAGCAGACAGGGAGCGCGGCAGCCCCAGCATTTT. Translation: CASRQGARQPQHF.

The genes are TRBV12-3 or TRBV12-4 and TRBJ1-1; D is possibly TRBD1 (5 bases). Between the trimmed V and J ends, which lost 6 bases and 1 base, there was a span of 9 bases. The length of the CDR3 is 13 residues. The CDR3 coding sequence is TGTGCCAGCAGACCGACAGCGAACACTGAAGCTTTCTTT. Residues: CASRPTANTEAFF.

V is TRBV18 and J is TRBJ1-2, with 8 bases aligning to TRBD1. The germline CDR1 and CDR2 sequences are KGHSH and LQKENI. The CDR3 length is 17 residues. The J segment lost 7 bases and the V segment lost 6 bases, leaving 19 bases of the junction unmatched. This chain's CDR3 is CASSLTPADRERSGYTF. The CDR3 region has the DNA TGTGCCAGCTCCCTAACGCCCGCGGACAGGGAGAGGAGTGGCTACACCTTC.

This sequence joins TRBV27 and TRBJ2-5; 8 bases are a match to TRBD2. The trim removed 5 bases at V and 7 bases at J, leaving 12 bases unmatched. CDR3 length: 15 residues. Germline V CDR1 and CDR2: MNHEY, SMNVEV (reference sequence). The CDR3 region is CASSPRTSPSGTQYF. The CDR3 DNA reads TGTGCCAGCAGTCCCCGGACTAGCCCATCCGGGACCCAGTACTTC.

The chain carries TRBV5-4 and TRBJ2-7, with TRBD1 matching 9 bases. Losses at the gene ends were 5 bases for V and 4 bases for J; bases not matched to a gene: 7. The germline V gene encodes CDR1 SGHNT and CDR2 YYREEE (reference sequence). This CDR3 contains 14 residues. The CDR3 DNA follows: TGTGCCAGCAGTTCAGGGACAGGGAGGTACGAGCAGTACTTC. This sequence encodes CASSSGTGRYEQYF.

V is TRBV18 and J is TRBJ2-1; D gene uncertain. This CDR3 contains 14 residues. Germline-derived CDR1 and CDR2 are KGHSH and LQKENI. V lost 3 bases and J 7 bases, leaving 13 bases between the germline ends. CDR3 region: CASSPELLGNEQFF. The CDR3, as DNA: TGTGCCAGCTCACCGGAACTCCTTGGAAATGAGCAGTTCTTC. Full variable domain (rest looked up from reference TRBV18 and TRBJ2-1): NAGVMQNPRHLVRRRGQEARLRCSPMKGHSHVYWYRQLPEEGLKFMVYLQKENIIDESGMPKERFSAEFPKEGPSILRIQQVVRGDSAAYFCASSPELLGNEQFFGPGTRLTVL.

The chain couples TRBV3-1 (or the pseudogene TRBV3-2) to TRBJ2-7; 7 bases line up with TRBD1. From germline, CDR1 is LGHDT and CDR2 YNNKEL (reference sequence). With V trimmed by 4 bases and J by 1 base, 4 bases remained unmatched. The CDR3 length is 14 residues. The CDR3, as DNA: TGTGCCAGCAGCCCATGGGACAGTTCCTACGAGCAGTACTTC. This gives the protein CASSPWDSSYEQYF.

The chain has TRBV24-1 and TRBJ1-5; 11 nucleotides agree with TRBD1. Germline values: CDR1 KGHDR, CDR2 SFDVKD. The CDR3 is made up of 14 amino acids. The junction had 2 bases not matched to a gene; V was cut back by 7 bases and J by 4 bases. The CDR3 sequence: CATRGTGGNQPQHF. CDR3 sequence (DNA): TGTGCCACCAGGGGGACAGGGGGAAATCAGCCCCAGCATTTT.

J is TRBJ2-7 and V is TRBV14; D unclear. From germline, CDR1 is SGHDN and CDR2 FVKESK. V was shortened by 1 base and J by 5 bases, with 6 bases between the two germline ends. The CDR3 has 12 residues. This CDR3 reads CASSQGFDEQYF. The CDR3 DNA sequence: TGTGCCAGCAGCCAAGGGTTCGACGAGCAGTACTTC.